This T cell receptor (beta chain) was recovered during a study of CD8 T cells in ankylosing spondylitis. General study results and limits: The study identified a TCR beta motif of under ten highly homologous variants that appeared characteristic of ankylosing spondylitis blood.

In the case of this clonotype: Its antigen is still unknown.

From the 5' RACE reads, TCRdb called clonotypes with MiXCR, one entry per CDR3 protein. The sample includes approximately 290,000 distinct CDR3 sequences, around 21% of them seen just once. Germline V gives CDR1 DFQATT, CDR2 SNEGSKA (reference sequence). V dropped 6 bases and J dropped 9; count of bases not matched to a gene: 13. The CDR3 is 14 amino acids. The sequence was obtained from a female donor with ankylosing spondylitis or in good health (not recorded which). J is TRBJ2-1 and V is TRBV20-1; 8 nucleotides line up with TRBD2. The sequenced sample was blood, either unsorted or a sorted T cell fraction (not recorded which). CDR3 in DNA: TGCAGTGCCCCCCGGGCTAGCGGGTTGCCTGAGCAGTTCTTC. Amino acids: CSAPRASGLPEQFF.